This T cell receptor (beta chain) was captured in a study of shared clonotypes between healthy human individuals. Remarks on this clone: Its antigen is unidentified.

The assay was immunoSEQ multiplex PCR, and TCRdb's table has in-frame clones only and misses some. The profile shows over a million clones, 65% to 75% of them singletons. Losses at the gene ends were 8 bases for V and 7 bases for J; bases not matched to a gene: 10. The CDR3 covers 14 residues. Germline V gives CDR1 MNHNS, CDR2 SASEGT. Points from the study as a whole: Generation of non-shared clonotypes was less probable than generation of clonotypes shared by all four donors.

Sequenced input: memory CD4+ T cells sorted from blood. Subset given: CD45RA-negative fraction. This receptor was identified in a man between 18 and 35 years old in good health. V gene TRBV6-1 combines with J gene TRBJ2-1, with 8 bases aligning to TRBD2. The CDR3 DNA sequence: TGTGCCAGCTTCCCTGTCGGGGGGGCAAATGAGCAGTTCTTC. As protein: CASFPVGGANEQFF.